This TCR beta chain appears in the sequencing data of a study of technical replicates of blood from a handful of donors. Trimming took 0 bases from V and 1 from J, leaving 7 bases between them. This CDR3 has 14 amino acids. Per the germline V gene, CDR1 is SGHDT and CDR2 is YYEEEE. This table comes from immunoSEQ multiplex PCR, and its TCRdb copy is limited to in-frame clones, with some not included. The profile shows about 61,000 clones, more than 75% of them singletons. The specimen was PBMCs. The rearrangement links TRBV5-6 to TRBJ1-1; TRBD1 might be the D (5 bases). The sequence came from a human donor in good health. Some clones in this sample may be carry-over from other donors' samples. CDR3 sequence: CASSLGGRNTEAFF. The CDR3 DNA reads as TGTGCCAGCAGCTTGGGGGGCCGGAACACTGAAGCTTTCTTT.